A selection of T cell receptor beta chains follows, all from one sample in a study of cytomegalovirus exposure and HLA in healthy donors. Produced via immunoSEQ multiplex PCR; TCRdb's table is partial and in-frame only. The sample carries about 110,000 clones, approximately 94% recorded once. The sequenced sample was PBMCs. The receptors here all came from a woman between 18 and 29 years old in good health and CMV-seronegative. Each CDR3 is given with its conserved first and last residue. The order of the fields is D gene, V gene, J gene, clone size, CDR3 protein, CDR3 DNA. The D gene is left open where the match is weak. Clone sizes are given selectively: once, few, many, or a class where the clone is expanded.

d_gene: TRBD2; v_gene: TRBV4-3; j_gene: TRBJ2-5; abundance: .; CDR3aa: CASSIGLADQETQYF; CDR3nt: TGCGCCAGCAGTATAGGACTAGCGGACCAAGAGACCCAGTACTTC
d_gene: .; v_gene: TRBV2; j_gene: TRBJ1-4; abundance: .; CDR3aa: CASTGGGGATNEKLFF; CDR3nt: TGTGCCAGCACCGGGGGGGGCGGGGCGACTAATGAAAAACTGTTTTTT
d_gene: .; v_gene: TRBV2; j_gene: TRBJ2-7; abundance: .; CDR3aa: CASSEAVRYEQYF; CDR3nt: TGTGCCAGCAGTGAAGCGGTTCGGTACGAGCAGTACTTC
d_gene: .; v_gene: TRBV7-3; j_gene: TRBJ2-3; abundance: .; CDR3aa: CASSKDRGTDTQYF; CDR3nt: TGTGCCAGCAGCAAAGACAGAGGCACAGATACGCAGTATTTT
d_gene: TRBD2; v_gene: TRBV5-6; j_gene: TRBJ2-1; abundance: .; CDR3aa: CASSLAGDYDYNEQFF; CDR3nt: TGTGCCAGCAGCTTGGCGGGGGACTATGACTACAATGAGCAGTTCTTC
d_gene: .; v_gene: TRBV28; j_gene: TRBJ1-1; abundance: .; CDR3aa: CASKWGGGRTEAFF; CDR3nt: TGTGCCAGCAAGTGGGGGGGCGGAAGAACTGAAGCTTTCTTT
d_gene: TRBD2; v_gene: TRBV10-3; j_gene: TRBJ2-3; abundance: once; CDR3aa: CAISPSGGAADTQYF; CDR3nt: TGTGCCATCAGCCCTAGCGGGGGGGCGGCAGATACGCAGTATTTT
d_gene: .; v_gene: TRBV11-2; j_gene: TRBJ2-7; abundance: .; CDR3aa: CASSLEFGGYEQYF; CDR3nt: TGTGCCAGCAGCTTAGAGTTCGGGGGCTACGAGCAGTACTTC
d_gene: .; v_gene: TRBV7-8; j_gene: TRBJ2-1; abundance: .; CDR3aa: CASSLGGGGVALIEQFF; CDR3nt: TGTGCCAGCAGCTTAGGTGGAGGGGGGGTGGCTCTTATTGAGCAGTTCTTC
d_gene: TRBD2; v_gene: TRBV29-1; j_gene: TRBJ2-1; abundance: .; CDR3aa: CSVLAGVISDEQFF; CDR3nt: TGCAGCGTCCTAGCGGGGGTAATCTCCGATGAGCAGTTCTTC
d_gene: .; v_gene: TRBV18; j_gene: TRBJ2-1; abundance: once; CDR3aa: CASSTPDEDYNEQFF; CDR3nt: TGTGCCAGCTCAACCCCCGACGAGGATTACAATGAGCAGTTCTTC
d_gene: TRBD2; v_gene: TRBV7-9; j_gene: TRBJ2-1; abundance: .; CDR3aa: CASSSTSGGASNEQFF; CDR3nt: TGTGCCAGCAGCTCGACTAGCGGGGGGGCATCGAATGAGCAGTTCTTC
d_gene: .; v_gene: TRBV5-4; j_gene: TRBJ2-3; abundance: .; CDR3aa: CASSLAVAGGTDTQYF; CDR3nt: TGTGCCAGCAGCTTGGCCGTTGCAGGGGGCACAGATACGCAGTATTTT
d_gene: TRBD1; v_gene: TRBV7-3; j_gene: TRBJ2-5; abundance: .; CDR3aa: CASSLRGGPETQYF; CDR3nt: TGTGCCAGCAGCTTAAGAGGGGGCCCGGAGACCCAGTACTTC
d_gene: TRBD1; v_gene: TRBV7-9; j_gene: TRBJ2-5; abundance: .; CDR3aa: CASSGRDRVVEETQYF; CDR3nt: TGTGCCAGCAGCGGCCGGGACAGGGTTGTGGAGGAGACCCAGTACTTC
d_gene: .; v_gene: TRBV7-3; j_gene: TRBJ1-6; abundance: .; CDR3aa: CASSPQGGNSPLHF; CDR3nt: TGTGCCAGCAGTCCGCAGGGAGGTAATTCACCCCTCCACTTT
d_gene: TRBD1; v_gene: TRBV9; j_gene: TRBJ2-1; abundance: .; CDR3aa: CASSPGTGSYNEQFF; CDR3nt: TGTGCCAGCAGCCCGGGGACAGGCTCCTACAATGAGCAGTTCTTC
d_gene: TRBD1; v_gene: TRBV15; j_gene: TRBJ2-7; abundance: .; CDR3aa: CATSIRQGKVTYEQYF; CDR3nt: TGTGCCACCAGCATTCGACAGGGGAAAGTAACCTACGAGCAGTACTTC
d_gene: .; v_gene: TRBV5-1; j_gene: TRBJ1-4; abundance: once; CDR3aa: CASSSQGSNEKLFF; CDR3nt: TGCGCCAGCAGCTCACAGGGATCTAATGAAAAACTGTTTTTT
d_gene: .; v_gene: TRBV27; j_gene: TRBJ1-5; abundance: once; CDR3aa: CASSSQGYSNQPQHF; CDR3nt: TGTGCCAGCAGTTCCCAGGGTTATAGCAATCAGCCCCAGCATTTT
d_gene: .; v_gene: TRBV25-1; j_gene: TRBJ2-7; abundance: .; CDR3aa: CASSESGTTYEQYF; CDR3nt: TGTGCCAGCAGTGAATCGGGAACTACCTACGAGCAGTACTTC
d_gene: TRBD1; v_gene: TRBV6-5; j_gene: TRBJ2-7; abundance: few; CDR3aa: CASRSTGEEQYF; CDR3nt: TGTGCCAGCAGATCGACAGGGGAGGAGCAGTACTTC
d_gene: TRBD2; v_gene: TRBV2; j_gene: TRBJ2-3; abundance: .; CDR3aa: CASSDHGTSGGSSTQYF; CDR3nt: TGTGCCAGCAGTGACCACGGGACTAGCGGGGGGAGCAGTACGCAGTATTTT
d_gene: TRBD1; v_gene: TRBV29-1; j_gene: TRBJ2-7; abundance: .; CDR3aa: CSGTGEGYEQYF; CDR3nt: TGCAGCGGGACAGGGGAAGGCTACGAGCAGTACTTC
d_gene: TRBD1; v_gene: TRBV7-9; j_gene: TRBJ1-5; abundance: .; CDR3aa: CASSVAGTGFGDQPQHF; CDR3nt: TGTGCCAGCAGCGTCGCCGGGACAGGGTTTGGGGATCAGCCCCAGCATTTT
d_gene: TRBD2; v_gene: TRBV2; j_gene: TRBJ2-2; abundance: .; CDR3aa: CASSGHPGLAGDRNTGELFF; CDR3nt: TGTGCCAGCAGTGGGCACCCGGGACTAGCGGGGGATCGGAACACCGGGGAGCTGTTTTTT
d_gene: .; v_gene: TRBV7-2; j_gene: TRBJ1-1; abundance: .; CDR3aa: CASSLVGGEVTEAFF; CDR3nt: TGTGCCAGCAGCTTAGTCGGGGGAGAGGTCACTGAAGCTTTCTTT